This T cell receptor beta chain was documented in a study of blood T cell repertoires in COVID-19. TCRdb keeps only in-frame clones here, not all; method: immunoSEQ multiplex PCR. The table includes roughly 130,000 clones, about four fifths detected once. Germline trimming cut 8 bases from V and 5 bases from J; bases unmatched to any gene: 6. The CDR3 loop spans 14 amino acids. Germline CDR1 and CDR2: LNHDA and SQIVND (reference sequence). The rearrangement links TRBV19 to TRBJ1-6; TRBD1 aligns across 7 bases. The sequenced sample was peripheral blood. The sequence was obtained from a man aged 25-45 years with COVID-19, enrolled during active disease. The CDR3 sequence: CASQGDRHNSPLHF. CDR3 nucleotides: TGTGCCAGTCAAGGGGACAGACATAATTCACCCCTCCACTTT.